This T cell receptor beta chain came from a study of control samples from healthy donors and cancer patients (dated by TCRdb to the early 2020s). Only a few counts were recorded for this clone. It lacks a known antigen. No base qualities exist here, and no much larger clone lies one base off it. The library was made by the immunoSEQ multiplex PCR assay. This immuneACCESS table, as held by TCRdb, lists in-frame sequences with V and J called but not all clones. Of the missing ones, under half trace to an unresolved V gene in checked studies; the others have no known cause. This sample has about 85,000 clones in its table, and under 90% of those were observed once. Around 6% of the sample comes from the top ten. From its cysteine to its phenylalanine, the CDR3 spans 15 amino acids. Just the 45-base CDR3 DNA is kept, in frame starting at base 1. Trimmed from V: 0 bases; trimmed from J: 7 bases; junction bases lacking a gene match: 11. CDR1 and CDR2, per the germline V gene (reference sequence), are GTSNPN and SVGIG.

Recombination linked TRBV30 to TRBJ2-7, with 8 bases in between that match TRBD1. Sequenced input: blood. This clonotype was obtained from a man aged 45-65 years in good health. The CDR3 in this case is CAWSVPGTGPREQYF. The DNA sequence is TGTGCCTGGAGTGTACCAGGGACAGGTCCGCGGGAGCAGTACTTC.